Included here is one T cell receptor beta chain sequence, with context. This entry comes from a study of blood T cells in healthy people across ages. Through a sample-barcoded 5' primer and a J-beta primer mix, a second PCR was run for roughly 6 to 11 cycles. One entry per CDR3 protein, called by TCRdb with MiXCR from the 5' RACE reads. The data show approximately 490,000 distinct CDR3 sequences, less than 25% seen once. V gave up 4 bases and J gave up 0 bases, with 16 bases separating them. In germline, CDR1 is SGHDN, CDR2 FVKESK. The CDR3 totals 18 residues. The same data also contributed to another study, on T cells of mothers and their children.

Sequencing input: blood. The receptor comes from a boy between 5 and 17 years old in good health. This chain connects TRBV14 to TRBJ2-6; weak D call: TRBD1 (5 bases). DNA for the CDR3: TGTGCCAGCAGCCCCATCGGACGGACAAACTCTGGGGCCAACGTCCTGACTTTC. This codes for CASSPIGRTNSGANVLTF.